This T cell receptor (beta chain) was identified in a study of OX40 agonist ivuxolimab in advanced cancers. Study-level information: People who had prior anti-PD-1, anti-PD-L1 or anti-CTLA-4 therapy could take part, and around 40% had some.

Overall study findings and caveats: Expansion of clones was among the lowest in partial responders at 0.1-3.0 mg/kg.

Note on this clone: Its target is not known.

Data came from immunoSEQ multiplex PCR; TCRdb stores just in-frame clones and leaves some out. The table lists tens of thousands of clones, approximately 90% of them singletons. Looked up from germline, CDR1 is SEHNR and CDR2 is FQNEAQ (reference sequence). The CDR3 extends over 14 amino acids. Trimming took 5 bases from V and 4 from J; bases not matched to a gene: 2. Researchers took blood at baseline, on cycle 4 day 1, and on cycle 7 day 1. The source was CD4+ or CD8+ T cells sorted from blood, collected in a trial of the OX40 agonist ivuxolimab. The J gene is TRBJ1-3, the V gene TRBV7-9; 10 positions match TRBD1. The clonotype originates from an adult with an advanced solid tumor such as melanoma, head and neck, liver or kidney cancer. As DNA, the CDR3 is TGTGCCAGCAGCCCGACAGGGGGCGGAAACACCATATATTTT. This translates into CASSPTGGGNTIYF.